The 7 T cell receptor beta chains given below trace back to one sample, sequenced in a study of cytomegalovirus exposure and HLA in healthy donors. Primers included in the PCR were 60 Vbeta and 13 Jbeta primers. The table came from immunoSEQ multiplex PCR; TCRdb's copy has only in-frame clones and leaves some out. The sample shows roughly 290,000 clones, about four fifths of them seen only once. Material for sequencing was PBMCs. These receptors came from a girl aged 2 to 10 in good health and CMV-seronegative.

The chain couples TRBV27 to TRBJ2-2; 11 nucleotides align to TRBD2. Germline V gene lookup returns CDR1 MNHEY and CDR2 SMNVEV (reference sequence). This CDR3 region has 17 residues. Losses at the gene ends were 2 bases for V and 7 bases for J; bases not matched to a gene: 9. The CDR3 region is CASSLALAGGRDGELFF. The CDR3 region has the DNA TGTGCCAGCAGTTTAGCGCTAGCGGGAGGACGCGACGGGGAGCTGTTTTTT.

This chain connects TRBV5-4 to TRBJ2-3; TRBD2 aligns across 7 bases. After removal of 2 bases from V and 0 bases from J, the junction contained 9 bases not matched to a gene. This CDR3 is 17 amino acids long. Germline loops: CDR1 SGHNT, CDR2 YYREEE (reference sequence). CDR3 bases: TGTGCCAGCAGCTTAAGGGCTAGCGGTACTAGCACAGATACGCAGTATTTT. Amino acids: CASSLRASGTSTDTQYF. The whole variable domain, remainder taken from reference TRBV5-4 and TRBJ2-3, is ETGVTQSPTHLIKTRGQQVTLRCSSQSGHNTVSWYQQALGQGPQFIFQYYREEENGRGNFPPRFSGLQFPNYSSELNVNALELDDSALYLCASSLRASGTSTDTQYFGPGTRLTVL.

This clone was seen just once. The chain carries TRBV5-4 and TRBJ1-1; D gene ambiguous. This CDR3 has 14 amino acids. Trimming cost V 4 bases and J 6 bases, with 16 bases left between them. CDR1 and CDR2 (germline): SGHNT, YYREEE (reference sequence). CDR3 DNA sequence: TGTGCCAGCAGCCCGCGAGCGGGATTGGCTGAAGCTTTCTTT. Translation gives CASSPRAGLAEAFF.

The rearrangement joins TRBV27 to TRBJ2-2, with TRBD2 as a possible D gene (6 bases). V dropped 1 base and J dropped 1 base, with 16 bases sitting between them. The V gene's germline CDR1 is MNHEY and CDR2 SMNVEV (reference sequence). The CDR3 loop spans 18 amino acids. CDR3 coding DNA: TGTGCCAGCAGTTTATTTGGGCGGGGACTGAAGAACACCGGGGAGCTGTTTTTT. The encoded protein is CASSLFGRGLKNTGELFF.

The rearrangement joins TRBV5-4 to TRBJ2-7, with 8 bases lining up with TRBD2. With V trimmed by 5 bases and J by 0 bases, 13 bases remained unmatched. The CDR3 runs to 17 residues. Germline V CDR1 and CDR2: SGHNT, YYREEE (reference sequence). The CDR3 is CASRLAGSGASSYEQYF. The CDR3 nucleotides are TGTGCCAGCAGACTGGCTGGTAGCGGGGCGAGCTCCTACGAGCAGTACTTC. The full variable domain, with the rest looked up from reference TRBV5-4 and TRBJ2-7, is ETGVTQSPTHLIKTRGQQVTLRCSSQSGHNTVSWYQQALGQGPQFIFQYYREEENGRGNFPPRFSGLQFPNYSSELNVNALELDDSALYLCASRLAGSGASSYEQYFGPGTRLTVT.

The rearrangement links TRBV7-7 to TRBJ1-1; D remains unclear. This CDR3 is built from 13 residues. CDR1 is SSHAT, CDR2 FNYEAQ, per germline (reference sequence). V lost 6 bases to trimming and J lost 5 bases, with 13 bases between them. CDR3 nucleotides: TGTGCCAGCAGTCTATCATCCGGGACTGAAGCTTTCTTT. It encodes CASSLSSGTEAFF.

This sequence joins TRBV7-3 and TRBJ2-1; weak D call: TRBD2 (5 bases). V lost 4 bases to trimming and J lost 5 bases, with 15 bases between them. The germline CDR1 and CDR2 sequences are SGHTA and FQGTGA. This CDR3 contains 15 residues. The CDR3 nucleotides are TGTGCCAGCAGCTCGGACTTATCGGGTCACAATGAGCAGTTCTTC. This translates into CASSSDLSGHNEQFF.